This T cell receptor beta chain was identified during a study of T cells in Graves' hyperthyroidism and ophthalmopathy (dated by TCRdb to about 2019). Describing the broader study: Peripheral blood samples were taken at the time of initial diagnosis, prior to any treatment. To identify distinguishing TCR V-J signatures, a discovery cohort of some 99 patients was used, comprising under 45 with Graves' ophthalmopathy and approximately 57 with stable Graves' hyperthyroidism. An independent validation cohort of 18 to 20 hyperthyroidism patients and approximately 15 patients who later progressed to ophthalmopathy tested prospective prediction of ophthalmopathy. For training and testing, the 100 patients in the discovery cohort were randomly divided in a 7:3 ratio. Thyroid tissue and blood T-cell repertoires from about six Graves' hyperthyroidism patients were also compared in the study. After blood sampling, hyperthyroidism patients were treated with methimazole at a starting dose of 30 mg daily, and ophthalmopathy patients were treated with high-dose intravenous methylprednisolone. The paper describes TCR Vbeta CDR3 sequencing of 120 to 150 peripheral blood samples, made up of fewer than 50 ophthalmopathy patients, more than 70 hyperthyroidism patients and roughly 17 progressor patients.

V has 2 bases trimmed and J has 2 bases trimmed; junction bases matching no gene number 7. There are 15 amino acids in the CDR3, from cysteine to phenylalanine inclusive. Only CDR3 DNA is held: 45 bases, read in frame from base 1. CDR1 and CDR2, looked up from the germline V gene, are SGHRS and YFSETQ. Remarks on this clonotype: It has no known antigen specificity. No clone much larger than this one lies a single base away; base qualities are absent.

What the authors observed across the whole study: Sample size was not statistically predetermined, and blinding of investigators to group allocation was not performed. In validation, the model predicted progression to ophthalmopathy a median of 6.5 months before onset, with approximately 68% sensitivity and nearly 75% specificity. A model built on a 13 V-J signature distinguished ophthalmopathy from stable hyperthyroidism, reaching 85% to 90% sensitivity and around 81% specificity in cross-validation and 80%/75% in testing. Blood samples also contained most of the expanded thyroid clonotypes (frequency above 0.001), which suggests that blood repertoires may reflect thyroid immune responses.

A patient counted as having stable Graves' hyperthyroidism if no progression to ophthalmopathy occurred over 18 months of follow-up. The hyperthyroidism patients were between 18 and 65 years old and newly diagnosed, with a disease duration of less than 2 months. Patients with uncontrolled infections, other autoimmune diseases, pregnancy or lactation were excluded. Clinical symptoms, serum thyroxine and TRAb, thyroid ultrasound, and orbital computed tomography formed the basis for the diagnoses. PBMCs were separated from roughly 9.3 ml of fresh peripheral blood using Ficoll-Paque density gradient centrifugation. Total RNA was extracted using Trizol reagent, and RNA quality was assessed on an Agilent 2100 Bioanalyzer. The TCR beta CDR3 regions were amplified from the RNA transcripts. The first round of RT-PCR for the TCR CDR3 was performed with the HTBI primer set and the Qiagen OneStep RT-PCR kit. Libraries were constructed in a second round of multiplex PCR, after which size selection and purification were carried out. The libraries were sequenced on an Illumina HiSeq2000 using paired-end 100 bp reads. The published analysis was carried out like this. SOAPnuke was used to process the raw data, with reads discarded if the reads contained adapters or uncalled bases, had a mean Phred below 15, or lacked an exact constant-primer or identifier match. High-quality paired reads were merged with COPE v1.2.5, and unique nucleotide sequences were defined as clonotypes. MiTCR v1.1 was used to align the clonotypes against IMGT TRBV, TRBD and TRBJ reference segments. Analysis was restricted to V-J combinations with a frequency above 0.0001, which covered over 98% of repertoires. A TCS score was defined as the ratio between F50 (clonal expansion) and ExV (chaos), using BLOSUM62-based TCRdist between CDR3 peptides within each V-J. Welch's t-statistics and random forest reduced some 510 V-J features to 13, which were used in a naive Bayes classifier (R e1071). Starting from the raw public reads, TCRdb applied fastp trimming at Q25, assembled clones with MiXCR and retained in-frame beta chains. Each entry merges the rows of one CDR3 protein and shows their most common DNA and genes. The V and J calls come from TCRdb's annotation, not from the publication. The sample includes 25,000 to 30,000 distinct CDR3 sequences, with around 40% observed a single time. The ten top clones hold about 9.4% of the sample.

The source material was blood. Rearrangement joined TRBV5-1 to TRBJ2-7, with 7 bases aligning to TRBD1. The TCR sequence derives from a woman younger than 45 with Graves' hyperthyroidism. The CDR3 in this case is CASSFSTGDPYEQYF. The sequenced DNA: TGCGCCAGCAGCTTCTCCACAGGGGATCCCTACGAGCAGTACTTC.